This T cell receptor beta chain was retrieved from a study of long-term antiretroviral therapy in people with HIV. The germline V gene has CDR1 SNHLY and CDR2 FYNNEI. Trimming shortened V by 6 bases and J by 0 bases, and 13 bases separated the two germline ends. The CDR3 is made up of 15 amino acids. Worth noting for this clone: The antigen remains undetermined.

Donors each had at least one pre-ART PBMC sample and at least two post-ART ones. Every participant with HIV received treatment in the United States. Findings of the study overall: Blood specimens, gathered between about 2004 and 2018, were possibly obtained under older ART regimens.

They ran version v3.0 of the immunoSEQ assay at survey level. Per-sample TRB depth target: roughly 35,000-50,000 T-cell genomes. Sequencing used immunoSEQ multiplex PCR; TCRdb keeps in-frame clones, though not all of them. This sample yields tens of thousands of clones, of which about 86% are seen a single time; approximately 5% belongs to the top ten. This sequence joins TRBV2 and TRBJ2-3; possibly TRBD1 for D (7 bases). Sequenced material: unsorted PBMCs, taken 1.3 years after starting antiretroviral therapy. The TCR originated in a man in his fifties or sixties with HIV. The CDR3 loop reads CASSAGQTSTDTQYF. In nucleotides, the CDR3 is TGTGCCAGCAGCGCGGGACAGACCAGCACAGATACGCAGTATTTT. Full variable domain (rest looked up from reference TRBV2 and TRBJ2-3): EPEVTQTPSHQVTQMGQEVILRCVPISNHLYFYWYRQILGQKVEFLVSFYNNEISEKSEIFDDQFSVERPDGSNFTLKIRSTKLEDSAMYFCASSAGQTSTDTQYFGPGTRLTVL.